The 6 T cell receptor beta chains below come from one sample, sequenced in a study of blood T cell repertoires in COVID-19. Using immunoSEQ multiplex PCR, the repertoire was profiled, and TCRdb retains in-frame clones only, with some absent. The sample holds 150,000 to 200,000 clones, 70% to 85% seen once. Sequencing was performed on PBMCs or T cells enriched from blood (not recorded which). These receptors were obtained from a woman aged 65 to 85 in a cohort exposed to, infected with or recovered from COVID-19 (not recorded which).

The V and J genes are TRBV9 and TRBJ2-5; D might be TRBD2 (5 bases). V was pared by 2 bases and J by 2 bases, with 7 bases between. Germline V gene data show CDR1 as SGDLS and CDR2 as YYNGEE. The length of the CDR3 is 13 residues. For the CDR3, the DNA is TGTGCCAGCAGCGTGAGGGCGCAAGAGACCCAGTACTTC. As protein: CASSVRAQETQYF.

The chain uses TRBV19 and TRBJ2-5, with D perhaps matching TRBD1 (6 bases). V was shortened by 2 bases and J by 4 bases, with 26 bases between the two germline ends. CDR3 length equals 19 residues. The germline V gene encodes CDR1 LNHDA and CDR2 SQIVND (reference sequence). CDR3 coding DNA: TGTGCCAGTAGTATAAGGGCAGGGGACGGTGTCCTTGTAAGAGAGACCCAGTACTTC. Its translation: CASSIRAGDGVLVRETQYF.

The rearrangement joins TRBV27 to TRBJ2-3; TRBD2 agrees at 10 bases. Germline V lookup: CDR1 MNHEY, CDR2 SMNVEV (reference sequence). CDR3 length: 17 amino acids. Germline trimming cut 5 bases from V and 2 bases from J; bases unmatched to any gene: 10. As DNA, the CDR3 is TGTGCCAGCAGTCAAAGCCCTAGCGGGAGAGTCACAGATACGCAGTATTTT. Translated: CASSQSPSGRVTDTQYF.

The chain joins TRBV10-1 to TRBJ2-3; 9 bases match TRBD1. The J segment lost 5 bases and the V segment lost 7 bases, leaving 7 bases of the junction unmatched. Germline CDR1 and CDR2: WNHNN and SYGVQD (reference sequence). The CDR3 runs to 14 residues. This CDR3 reads CASNTGGAEDTQYF. The CDR3 DNA sequence: TGCGCCAGCAACACAGGGGGCGCCGAAGATACGCAGTATTTT.

J is TRBJ2-5 and V is TRBV7-9; 7 nucleotides line up with TRBD1. Germline CDR1 SEHNR, CDR2 FQNEAQ (reference sequence). The CDR3 consists of 15 residues. V gave up 5 bases and J gave up 0 bases; unmatched junction bases: 6. CDR3 loop: CASSPGTAHQETQYF. The CDR3 nucleotides are TGTGCCAGCAGCCCGGGGACAGCGCACCAAGAGACCCAGTACTTC. The full variable domain, its missing parts supplied by reference TRBV7-9 and TRBJ2-5, is DTGVSQNPRHKITKRGQNVTFRCDPISEHNRLYWYRQTLGQGPEFLTYFQNEAQLEKSRLLSDRFSAERPKGSFSTLEIQRTEQGDSAMYLCASSPGTAHQETQYFGPGTRLLVL.

This clone was counted once. The CDR3 DNA sequence: TGTGCCATCAGGAGGGCTGGGGGGATGAACACTGAAGCTTTCTTT. It yields the protein CAIRRAGGMNTEAFF. The rearrangement links TRBV10-3 to TRBJ1-1; a weak D match, TRBD1 (5 bases). Looked up from germline, CDR1 is ENHRY and CDR2 is SYGVKD. CDR3 length: 15 residues. Deletions cut 6 bases from V and 0 bases from J, with 14 bases between.